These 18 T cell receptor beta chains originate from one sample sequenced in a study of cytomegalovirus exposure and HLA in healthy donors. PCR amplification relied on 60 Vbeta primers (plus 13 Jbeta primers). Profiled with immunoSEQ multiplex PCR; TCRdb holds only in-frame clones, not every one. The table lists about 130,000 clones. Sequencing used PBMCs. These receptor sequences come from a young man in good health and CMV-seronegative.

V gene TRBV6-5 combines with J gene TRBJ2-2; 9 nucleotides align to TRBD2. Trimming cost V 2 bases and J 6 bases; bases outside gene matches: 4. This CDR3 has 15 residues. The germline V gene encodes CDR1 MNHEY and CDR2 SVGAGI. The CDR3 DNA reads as TGTGCCAGCAGTTACGTGGCTAGCGGGGCCGGGGAGCTGTTTTTT. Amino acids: CASSYVASGAGELFF.

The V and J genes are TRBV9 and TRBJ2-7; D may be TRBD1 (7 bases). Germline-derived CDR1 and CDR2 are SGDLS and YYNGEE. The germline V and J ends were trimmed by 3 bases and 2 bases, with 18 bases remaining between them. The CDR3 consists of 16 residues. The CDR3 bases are TGTGCCAGCAGCGCTTCAGGGGGGAGTCAGACCTACGAGCAGTACTTC. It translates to CASSASGGSQTYEQYF. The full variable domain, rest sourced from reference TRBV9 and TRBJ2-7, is DSGVTQTPKHLITATGQRVTLRCSPRSGDLSVYWYQQSLDQGLQFLIQYYNGEERAKGNILERFSAQQFPDLHSELNLSSLELGDSALYFCASSASGGSQTYEQYFGPGTRLTVT.

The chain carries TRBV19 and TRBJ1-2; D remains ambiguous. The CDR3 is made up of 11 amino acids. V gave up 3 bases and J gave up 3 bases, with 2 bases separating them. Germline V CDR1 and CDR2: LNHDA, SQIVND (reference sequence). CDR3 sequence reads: CASSIYYGYTF. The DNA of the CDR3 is TGTGCCAGTAGTATCTACTATGGCTACACCTTC.

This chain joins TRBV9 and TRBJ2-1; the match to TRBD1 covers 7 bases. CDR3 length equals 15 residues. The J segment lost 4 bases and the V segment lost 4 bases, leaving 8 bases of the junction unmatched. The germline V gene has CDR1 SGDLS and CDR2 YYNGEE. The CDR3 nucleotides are TGTGCCAGCAGCTCTGCGGACAGGCAGTACAATGAGCAGTTCTTC. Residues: CASSSADRQYNEQFF.

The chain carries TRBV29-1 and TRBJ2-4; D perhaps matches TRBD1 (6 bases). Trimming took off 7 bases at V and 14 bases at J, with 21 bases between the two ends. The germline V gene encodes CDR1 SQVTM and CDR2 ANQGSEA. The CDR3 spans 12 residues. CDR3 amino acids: CSASEQGIVKYF. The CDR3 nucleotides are TGCAGCGCCTCCGAACAGGGTATCGTGAAGTACTTC.

The CDR3 sequence is CASSETGGYQPQHF. In nucleotides, the CDR3 is TGTGCCAGCAGTGAAACAGGGGGGTATCAGCCCCAGCATTTT. The chain is built from TRBV6-4 and TRBJ1-5; 8 bases match TRBD1. Unmatched junction bases numbered 3, after V lost 3 bases and J lost 5 bases. The CDR3 is made up of 14 amino acids. Germline CDR1 is MRHNA and CDR2 is SNTAGT.

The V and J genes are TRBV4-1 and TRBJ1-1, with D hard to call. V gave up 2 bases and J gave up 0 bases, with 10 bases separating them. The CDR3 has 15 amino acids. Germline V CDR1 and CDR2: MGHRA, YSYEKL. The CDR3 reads CASSQYSTVNTEAFF. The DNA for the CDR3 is TGCGCCAGCAGCCAATACTCCACAGTGAACACTGAAGCTTTCTTT.

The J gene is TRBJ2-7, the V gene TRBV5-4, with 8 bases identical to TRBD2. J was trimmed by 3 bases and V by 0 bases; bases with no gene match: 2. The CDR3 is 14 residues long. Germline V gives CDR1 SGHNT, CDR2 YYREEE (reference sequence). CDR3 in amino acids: CASSLAGGGYEQYF. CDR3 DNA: TGTGCCAGCAGCTTGGCGGGGGGGGGCTACGAGCAGTACTTC. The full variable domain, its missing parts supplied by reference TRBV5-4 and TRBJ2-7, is ETGVTQSPTHLIKTRGQQVTLRCSSQSGHNTVSWYQQALGQGPQFIFQYYREEENGRGNFPPRFSGLQFPNYSSELNVNALELDDSALYLCASSLAGGGYEQYFGPGTRLTVT.

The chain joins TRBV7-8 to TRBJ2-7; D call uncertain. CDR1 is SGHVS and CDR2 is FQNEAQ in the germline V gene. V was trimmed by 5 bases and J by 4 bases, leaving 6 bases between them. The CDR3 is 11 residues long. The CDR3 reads CASSTVYEQYF. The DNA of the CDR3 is TGTGCCAGCAGCACAGTATACGAGCAGTACTTC.

CDR3 protein: CASSQALRDRDRLQAFF. CDR3 DNA: TGCGCCAGCAGCCAAGCACTCAGGGACAGGGATAGATTGCAAGCTTTCTTT. The chain links TRBV4-3 to TRBJ1-1; 9 nucleotides agree with TRBD1. The V segment lost 1 base and the J segment 9 bases; nucleotides outside the gene matches: 15. This CDR3 comprises 17 residues. Germline CDR1 is LGHNA and CDR2 is YSLEER.

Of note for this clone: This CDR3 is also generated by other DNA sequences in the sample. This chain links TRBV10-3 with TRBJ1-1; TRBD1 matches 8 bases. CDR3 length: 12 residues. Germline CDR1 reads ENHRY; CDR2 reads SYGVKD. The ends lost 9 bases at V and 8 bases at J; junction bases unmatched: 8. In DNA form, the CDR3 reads TGTGCCATTAGACAGGGGACTTCGGAAGCTTTCTTT. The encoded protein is CAIRQGTSEAFF.

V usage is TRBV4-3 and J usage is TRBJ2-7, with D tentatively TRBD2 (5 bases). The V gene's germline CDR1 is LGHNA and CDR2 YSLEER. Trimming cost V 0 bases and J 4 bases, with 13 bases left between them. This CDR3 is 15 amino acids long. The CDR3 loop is CASSQERTGWYEQYF. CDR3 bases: TGCGCCAGCAGCCAAGAAAGGACGGGGTGGTACGAGCAGTACTTC.

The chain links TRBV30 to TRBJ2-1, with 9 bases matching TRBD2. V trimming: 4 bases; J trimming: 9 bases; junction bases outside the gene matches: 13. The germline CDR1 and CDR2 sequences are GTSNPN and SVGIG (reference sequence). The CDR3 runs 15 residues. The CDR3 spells CAWTHLGGGAAEQFF. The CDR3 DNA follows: TGTGCCTGGACCCATTTGGGCGGGGGGGCCGCTGAGCAGTTCTTC.

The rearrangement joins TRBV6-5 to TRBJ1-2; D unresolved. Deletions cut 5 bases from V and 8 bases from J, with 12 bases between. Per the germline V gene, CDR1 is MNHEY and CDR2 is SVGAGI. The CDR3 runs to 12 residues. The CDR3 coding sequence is TGTGCCAGCAGTAAGGGAGAAAGGGGCTACACCTTC. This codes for CASSKGERGYTF.

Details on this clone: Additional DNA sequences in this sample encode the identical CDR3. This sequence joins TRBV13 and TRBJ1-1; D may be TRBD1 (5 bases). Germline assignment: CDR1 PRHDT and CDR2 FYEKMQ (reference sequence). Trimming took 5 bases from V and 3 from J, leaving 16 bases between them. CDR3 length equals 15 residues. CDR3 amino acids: CASSAPGRRDTEAFF. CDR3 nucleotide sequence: TGTGCCAGCAGCGCGCCGGGACGGAGGGACACTGAAGCTTTCTTT.

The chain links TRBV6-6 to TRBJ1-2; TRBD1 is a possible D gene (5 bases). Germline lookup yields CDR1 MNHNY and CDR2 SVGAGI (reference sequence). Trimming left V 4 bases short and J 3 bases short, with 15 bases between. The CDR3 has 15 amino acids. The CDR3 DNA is TGTGCCAGCAGTTCCCAGGGACTGACCCACTATGGCTACACCTTC. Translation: CASSSQGLTHYGYTF.

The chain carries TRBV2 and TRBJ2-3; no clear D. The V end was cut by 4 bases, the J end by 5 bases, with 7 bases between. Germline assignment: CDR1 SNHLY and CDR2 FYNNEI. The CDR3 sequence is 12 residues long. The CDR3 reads CASSVRGDTQYF. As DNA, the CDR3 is TGTGCCAGCAGTGTTCGAGGAGATACGCAGTATTTT.

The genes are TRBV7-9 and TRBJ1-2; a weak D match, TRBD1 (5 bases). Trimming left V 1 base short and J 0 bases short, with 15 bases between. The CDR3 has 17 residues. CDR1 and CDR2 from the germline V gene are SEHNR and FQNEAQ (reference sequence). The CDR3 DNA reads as TGTGCCAGCAGCTTAGTATTGACGGGGGTGACTAACTATGGCTACACCTTC. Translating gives CASSLVLTGVTNYGYTF. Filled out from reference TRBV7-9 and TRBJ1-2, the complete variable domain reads DTGVSQNPRHKITKRGQNVTFRCDPISEHNRLYWYRQTLGQGPEFLTYFQNEAQLEKSRLLSDRFSAERPKGSFSTLEIQRTEQGDSAMYLCASSLVLTGVTNYGYTFGSGTRLTVV.